A selection of T cell receptor beta chains follows, all from one sample in a study of blood T cell repertoires in COVID-19. Only in-frame clones appear in the TCRdb table, and some are missing; sequencing was by immunoSEQ multiplex PCR. The repertoire holds 130,000 or so clones, with about 91% as singletons. Sequenced: peripheral blood. Source of these receptors: a woman aged 55-70 years with acute or convalescent COVID-19. CDR3s include the opening cysteine and the closing phenylalanine or tryptophan. D genes are given only for firm matches. Only some rows state a clone size, as once, few, many or a class for expanded clones.

v_gene,abundance,j_gene,d_gene,CDR3aa,CDR3nt
TRBV7-2,once,TRBJ1-1,TRBD1,CASSLEQGIGTEAFF,TGTGCCAGCAGCCTAGAACAGGGGATAGGCACTGAAGCTTTCTTT
TRBV6-2/TRBV6-3,-,TRBJ2-6,-,CASSLHRGANVLTF,TGTGCCAGCAGCCTTCACCGGGGGGCCAACGTCCTGACTTTC
TRBV19,-,TRBJ2-7,TRBD1,CASSKEPGQGAREQYF,TGTGCCAGTAGTAAAGAACCGGGACAGGGGGCTCGCGAGCAGTACTTC
TRBV19,-,TRBJ1-5,-,CASSILTGNQPQHF,TGTGCCAGTAGTATATTGACAGGCAATCAGCCCCAGCATTTT
TRBV9,-,TRBJ2-2,TRBD1,CASSAGQGFTGELFF,TGTGCCAGCAGCGCAGGACAGGGTTTCACCGGGGAGCTGTTTTTT
TRBV19,-,TRBJ2-2,-,CASSSRPNTGELFF,TGTGCCAGTAGTTCGCGGCCCAACACCGGGGAGCTGTTTTTT
TRBV5-4,-,TRBJ2-7,-,CASSLSPTGTNEQYF,TGTGCCAGCAGCTTGAGCCCCACAGGGACCAACGAGCAGTACTTC
TRBV6-2/TRBV6-3,-,TRBJ1-5,TRBD1,CASSYSGRGPENSNQPQHF,TGTGCCAGCAGTTACTCGGGCAGGGGGCCCGAAAACTCCAATCAGCCCCAGCATTTT
TRBV6-5,-,TRBJ1-3,TRBD1,CASSSQGAHGNTIYF,TGTGCCAGCAGCAGCCAGGGGGCTCATGGAAACACCATATATTTT
TRBV6-2/TRBV6-3,-,TRBJ2-1,TRBD1,CASSLGTVSYNEQFF,TGTGCCAGCAGTTTGGGGACAGTCTCCTACAATGAGCAGTTCTTC
TRBV19,-,TRBJ2-7,-,CASSIRDISYEQYF,TGTGCCAGTAGTATCCGGGACATTTCCTACGAGCAGTACTTC